A selection of T cell receptor beta chains follows, all from one sample in a study of graft-versus-host responses after intestinal transplantation. The protocol was immunoSEQ multiplex PCR, while the TCRdb copy is restricted to in-frame clones and leaves out a portion. The data contain around 7,800 clones, roughly four fifths of them singletons. The sample here was ileum tissue, taken 226 days after intestinal transplant. The receptors were gathered from a human patient who received an intestinal transplant, so some T cells may come from the graft donor. CDR3s include the opening cysteine and the closing phenylalanine or tryptophan. Fields, in order: clone size, V gene, J gene, D gene, CDR3 DNA, CDR3 protein. The D gene is left open where the match is weak. Size is stated for part of the rows, as once, few or many counts, or as a class when the clone is expanded.

few	TRBV5-1	TRBJ2-1	NA	TGCGCCAGCAGCTTGGATCCCAGTTCTGAGCAGTTCTTC	CASSLDPSSEQFF
NA	TRBV11-3	TRBJ2-7	NA	TGTGCCAGCAGCTACAGCAGGCAAACCTACGAGCAGTACTTC	CASSYSRQTYEQYF
once	TRBV12-5	TRBJ1-2	NA	TGTGCTAGTGGTTTGATTCCTACCTATGGCTACACCTTC	CASGLIPTYGYTF
few	TRBV9	TRBJ2-2	NA	TGTGCCAGCAGCCCTCAGGGTGGGAACACCGGGGAGCTGTTTTTT	CASSPQGGNTGELFF
NA	TRBV6-5	TRBJ1-2	TRBD1	TGTGCCAGCAGTTATCAGGGGGGTAAAGCTAACTATGGCTACACCTTC	CASSYQGGKANYGYTF
NA	TRBV19	TRBJ2-2	TRBD1	TGTGCCAGTAGTCCCCGACAGGGGGCCGGGGAGCTGTTTTTT	CASSPRQGAGELFF
NA	TRBV6-5	TRBJ2-5	TRBD2	TGTGCCAGCAGTTATATCTCTAGCGGGAAGGGGACCCAGTACTTC	CASSYISSGKGTQYF
once	TRBV19	TRBJ1-5	TRBD1	TGTGCCAGTAGTTCGGGACAGGGGAAGGGGCAGCCCCAGCATTTT	CASSSGQGKGQPQHF
few	TRBV9	TRBJ2-7	NA	TGTGCCAGCAGCGTAGGAGGACTCGCTAACGAGCAGTACTTC	CASSVGGLANEQYF
few	TRBV4-3	TRBJ2-7	TRBD2	TGCGCCAGCAGCCAAGATCGCCAGGGAGGGTCCTACGAGCAGTACTTC	CASSQDRQGGSYEQYF
NA	TRBV11-2	TRBJ2-7	TRBD1	TGTGCCAGCAGCTTAGACCTGACAGGGGGCTTCTACGAGCAGTACTTC	CASSLDLTGGFYEQYF
NA	TRBV7-9	TRBJ1-4	NA	TGTGCCAGCGCGCACCCAGCGTGGGCTAATGAAAAACTGTTTTTT	CASAHPAWANEKLFF
NA	TRBV21-1	TRBJ1-2	NA	TGTGCCAGCGCCGGTGGGGGGGCGGGGGGCAGCTATGGCTACACCTTC	CASAGGGAGGSYGYTF
NA	TRBV30	TRBJ2-7	NA	TGTGCCTGGACTATAACTACCTACGAGCAGTACTTC	CAWTITTYEQYF
NA	TRBV5-6	TRBJ2-7	TRBD1	TGTGCCAGCAGCGCGCCGGGACAGCACTCCTACGAGCAGTACTTC	CASSAPGQHSYEQYF
NA	TRBV2	TRBJ2-1	NA	TGTGCCAGCAGTTCGGTACGGACTTTCAATGAGCAGTTCTTC	CASSSVRTFNEQFF
NA	TRBV7-6	TRBJ2-7	TRBD2	TGTGCCAGCAGCCCAAGGGGACTAGCGGTGCAGTACTTC	CASSPRGLAVQYF
NA	TRBV9	TRBJ1-3	NA	TGTGCCAGCAGCGCCGGGGGGACTGGAAACACCATATATTTT	CASSAGGTGNTIYF
NA	TRBV10-3	TRBJ1-5	TRBD1	TGTGCCATCAGTGAGCGGACAGGTTATCAGCCCCAGCATTTT	CAISERTGYQPQHF
once	TRBV9	TRBJ2-1	TRBD2	TGTGCCAGCGGTCTAGCCCTAGCGGGATCCGTTGAGCAGTTCTTC	CASGLALAGSVEQFF
NA	TRBV28	TRBJ2-5	NA	TGTGCCAGCAAGGGAGGTTTCCAAGAGACCCAGTACTTC	CASKGGFQETQYF
NA	TRBV11-2	TRBJ1-6	NA	TGTGCCAGCAGAGGGGACTCCTATAATTCACCCCTCCACTTT	CASRGDSYNSPLHF
NA	TRBV6-6	TRBJ1-6	TRBD1	TGTGCCAGCAGTTACTCGGAACAGGGGAATTCACCCCTCCACTTT	CASSYSEQGNSPLHF
once	TRBV6-5	TRBJ1-1	NA	TGTGCCAGCAGTTACTTCAGGGGGAACACTGAAGCTTTCTTT	CASSYFRGNTEAFF
few	TRBV6-5	TRBJ2-7	NA	TGTGCCAGCAGTTACGGGCCCTACGAGCAGTACTTC	CASSYGPYEQYF
NA	TRBV7-2	TRBJ2-1	TRBD2	TGTGCCAGCAGCTACTCTGGGGGCGGGGGGACTAATGAGCAGTTCTTC	CASSYSGGGGTNEQFF
NA	TRBV18	TRBJ1-2	TRBD1	TGTGCCAGCTCATCTCGCCTACCGGGACAGGATGGCTACACCTTC	CASSSRLPGQDGYTF
NA	TRBV28	TRBJ1-6	TRBD1	TGTGCCAGCAGTTATCTAGCCGGGACAGTGAATTCACCCCTCCACTTT	CASSYLAGTVNSPLHF
NA	TRBV4-1	TRBJ2-3	NA	TGCGCCAGCAGCCCGGGGGTTTCTGGCACAGATACGCAGTATTTT	CASSPGVSGTDTQYF
NA	TRBV15	TRBJ2-5	NA	TGTGCCACCAGCAGAGAGAACGGGGAGTACCAAGAGACCCAGTACTTC	CATSRENGEYQETQYF
once	TRBV6-5	TRBJ1-5	TRBD1	TGTGCCAGCAGTTCGGAAAACAGGGGCGCGGGTCAGCCCCAGCATTTT	CASSSENRGAGQPQHF
medium-sized	TRBV5-6	TRBJ2-7	TRBD1	TGTGCCAGCAGCTTGGCGGGGACAGGGTACTACGAGCAGTACTTC	CASSLAGTGYYEQYF
NA	TRBV5-1	TRBJ1-4	TRBD1	TGCGCCAGCAGCTTGGGTTCCCGGGACAGGCTGGAAAAACTGTTTTTT	CASSLGSRDRLEKLFF